These 9 T cell receptor beta chains originate from one sample sequenced in a study of radiotherapy plus CTLA-4 blockade in lung cancer. Measured with immunoSEQ multiplex PCR; TCRdb has only the in-frame clones, and not every one. The repertoire holds some 73,000 clones, with 60% to 85% as singletons. The sequences come from peripheral blood, collected from a patient treated with radiotherapy plus ipilimumab. These receptors were collected from a human donor with non-small cell lung cancer whose response to radiotherapy plus ipilimumab could not be evaluated. Some clones in this sample may be carry-over from other donors' samples.

The chain combines TRBV5-1 with TRBJ1-2; TRBD1 aligns across 9 bases. Germline values: CDR1 SGHRS, CDR2 YFSETQ. The CDR3 runs 15 residues. Trimming took 5 bases from V and 7 from J; bases not matched to a gene: 12. CDR3 bases: TGCGCCAGCAGTCGTCGAGTACAGGGGGCGCTTGGCTACACCTTC. Protein product: CASSRRVQGALGYTF.

This clone was counted between two and nine times. The V gene is TRBV5-6, the J gene TRBJ2-3, with unresolved D. The CDR3 runs to 15 residues. V shed 2 bases and J shed 6 bases, with 16 bases lying between them. Germline CDR1 and CDR2: SGHDT and YYEEEE. The CDR3 DNA reads as TGTGCCAGCAGCTTATTAGGAACTTCCAGGGATACGCAGTATTTT. Protein sequence: CASSLLGTSRDTQYF.

The rearrangement links TRBV6-1 to TRBJ2-7; the D gene is possibly TRBD1 (5 bases). This CDR3 comprises 13 residues. V was clipped by 6 bases and J by 3 bases, with 12 bases between them. Germline V gene lookup returns CDR1 MNHNS and CDR2 SASEGT. The CDR3 here is CASRRPDSYEQYF. The CDR3, as DNA: TGTGCCAGCAGAAGGCCTGACAGCTACGAGCAGTACTTC.

The V call is TRBV5-1, the J call TRBJ2-5; TRBD2 matches 7 bases. The J segment lost 5 bases and the V segment lost 0 bases, leaving 7 bases of the junction unmatched. CDR1 is SGHRS and CDR2 is YFSETQ in the germline V gene. CDR3 length: 15 amino acids. CDR3 nucleotides: TGCGCCAGCAGCTTGGTTTCGGAGGGAGGGGAGACCCAGTACTTC. Encoded protein: CASSLVSEGGETQYF.

This chain connects TRBV29-1 to TRBJ1-1; D unresolved. Germline CDR1 reads SQVTM; CDR2 reads ANQGSEA. V gave up 4 bases and J gave up 0 bases, with 12 bases separating them. This CDR3 is 14 amino acids long. The CDR3 is CSVVQQSMNTEAFF. The CDR3 DNA sequence: TGCAGCGTTGTACAGCAAAGCATGAACACTGAAGCTTTCTTT.

The rearrangement links TRBV5-1 to TRBJ1-1; D is uncertain. Germline V gene lookup returns CDR1 SGHRS and CDR2 YFSETQ. V was cut by 0 bases and J by 1 base, with 13 bases left in between. The CDR3 runs to 16 residues. Written as DNA, the CDR3 is TGCGCCAGCAGCTTGGGGGCGAGACAAAAGAACACTGAAGCTTTCTTT. Translation: CASSLGARQKNTEAFF.

V and J are TRBV30 and TRBJ2-2, with a possible D match to TRBD2 (6 bases). V was clipped by 5 bases and J by 7 bases, with 11 bases between them. CDR1 and CDR2 from the germline V gene are GTSNPN and SVGIG (reference sequence). The CDR3 sequence is 12 residues long. CDR3 nucleotides: TGTGCCTGGGGCGGGACCGGCGGGGAGCTGTTTTTT. Translating gives CAWGGTGGELFF.

The chain combines TRBV2 with TRBJ1-2, with D possibly TRBD1 on 5 matching bases. The CDR3 runs 12 residues. Germline lookup yields CDR1 SNHLY and CDR2 FYNNEI. Trimming removed 8 bases from V and 8 bases from J, with 15 bases in between. CDR3 amino acids: CASREGSDGYTF. In DNA, the CDR3 is TGTGCCAGCCGGGAGGGGTCGGACGGCTACACCTTC.

This chain joins TRBV7-2 and TRBJ1-3; the D is unclear. Germline V gene data show CDR1 as SGHTA and CDR2 as FQGNSA. CDR3 length: 15 amino acids. With 0 bases removed from V and 0 bases from J, the gap between germline ends came to 6 bases. The CDR3 DNA reads as TGTGCCAGCAGCTTAGCGCGGAACTCTGGAAACACCATATATTTT. Amino acids: CASSLARNSGNTIYF.